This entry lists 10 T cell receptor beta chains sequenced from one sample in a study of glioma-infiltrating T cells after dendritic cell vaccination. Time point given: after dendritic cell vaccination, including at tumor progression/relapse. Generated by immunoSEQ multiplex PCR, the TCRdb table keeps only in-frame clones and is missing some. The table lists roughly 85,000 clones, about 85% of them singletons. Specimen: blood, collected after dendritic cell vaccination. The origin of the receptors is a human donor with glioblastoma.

The CDR3 DNA is TGTGCCAGCTCACCCCCGACAGTCACAGATACGCAGTATTTT. Its translation: CASSPPTVTDTQYF. V gene TRBV18 combines with J gene TRBJ2-3, with D tentatively TRBD1 (5 bases). From germline, CDR1 is KGHSH and CDR2 LQKENI. The V end lost 3 bases, the J end lost 2 bases, and 9 bases lay between the germline ends. The CDR3 consists of 14 residues.

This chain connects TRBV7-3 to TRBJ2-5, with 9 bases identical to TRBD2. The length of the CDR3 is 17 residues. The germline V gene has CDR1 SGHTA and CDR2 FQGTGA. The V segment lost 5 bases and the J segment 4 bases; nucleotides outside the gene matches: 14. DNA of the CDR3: TGTGCCAGCAGCCCTCAGGGTCACGGGACTAGCCTAGAGACCCAGTACTTC. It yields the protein CASSPQGHGTSLETQYF. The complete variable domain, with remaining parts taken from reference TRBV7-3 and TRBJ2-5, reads GAGVSQTPSNKVTEKGKYVELRCDPISGHTALYWYRQSLGQGPEFLIYFQGTGAADDSGLPNDRFFAVRPEGSVSTLKIQRTERGDSAVYLCASSPQGHGTSLETQYFGPGTRLLVL.

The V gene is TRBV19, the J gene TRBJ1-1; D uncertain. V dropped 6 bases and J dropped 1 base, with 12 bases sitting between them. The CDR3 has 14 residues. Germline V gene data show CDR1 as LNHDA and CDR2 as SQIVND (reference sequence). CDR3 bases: TGTGCCAGTAGGAGGAGGGAAACGAACACTGAAGCTTTCTTT. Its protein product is CASRRRETNTEAFF.

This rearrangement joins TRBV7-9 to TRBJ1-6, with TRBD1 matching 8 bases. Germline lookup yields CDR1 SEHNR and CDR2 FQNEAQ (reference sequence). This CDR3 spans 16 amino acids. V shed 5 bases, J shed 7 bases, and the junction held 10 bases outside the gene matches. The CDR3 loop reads CASSPPGQGGNSPLHF. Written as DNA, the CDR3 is TGTGCCAGCAGCCCACCCGGACAGGGTGGAAATTCACCCCTCCACTTT.

The CDR3 is CASSLAASGNYEQYF. CDR3 sequence (DNA): TGCGCCAGCAGCTTGGCAGCTAGCGGGAACTACGAGCAGTACTTC. The rearrangement uses TRBV5-1 and TRBJ2-7; TRBD2 matches 9 bases. V was clipped by 0 bases and J by 3 bases; unmatched bases: 4. The CDR3 extends over 15 amino acids. Germline V gives CDR1 SGHRS, CDR2 YFSETQ.

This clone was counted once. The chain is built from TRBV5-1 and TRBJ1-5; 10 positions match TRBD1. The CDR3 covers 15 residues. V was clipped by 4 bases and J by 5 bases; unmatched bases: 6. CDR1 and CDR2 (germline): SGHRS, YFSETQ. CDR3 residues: CASSPGDRGYQPQHF. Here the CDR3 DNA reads TGCGCCAGCAGCCCAGGGGACAGGGGTTATCAGCCCCAGCATTTT.

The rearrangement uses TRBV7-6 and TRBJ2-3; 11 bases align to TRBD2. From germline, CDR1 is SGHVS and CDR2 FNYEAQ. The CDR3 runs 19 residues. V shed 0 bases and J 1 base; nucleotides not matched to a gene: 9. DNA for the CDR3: TGTGCCAGCAGCTTAGCGCCTAGCGGGGGGAAAAGTGGCACAGATACGCAGTATTTT. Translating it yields CASSLAPSGGKSGTDTQYF.

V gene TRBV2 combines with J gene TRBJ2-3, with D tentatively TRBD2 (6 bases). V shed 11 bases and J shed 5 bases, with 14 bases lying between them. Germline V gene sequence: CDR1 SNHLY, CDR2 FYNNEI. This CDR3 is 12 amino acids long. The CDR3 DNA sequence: TGTGCCGGGCGGGCAGCGGGAGATACGCAGTATTTT. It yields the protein CAGRAAGDTQYF.

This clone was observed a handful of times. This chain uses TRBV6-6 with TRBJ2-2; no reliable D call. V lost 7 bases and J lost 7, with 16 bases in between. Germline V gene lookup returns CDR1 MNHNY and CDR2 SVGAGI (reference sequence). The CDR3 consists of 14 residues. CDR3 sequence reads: CASTLQLNVGELFF. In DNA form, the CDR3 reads TGTGCCAGCACCTTACAGTTGAATGTCGGGGAGCTGTTTTTT.

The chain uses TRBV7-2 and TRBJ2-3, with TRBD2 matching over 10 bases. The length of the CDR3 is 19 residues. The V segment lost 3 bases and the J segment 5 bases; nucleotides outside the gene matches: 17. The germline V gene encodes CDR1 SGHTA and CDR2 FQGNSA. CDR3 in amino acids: CASSFRYDSSGGARDTQYF. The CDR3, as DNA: TGTGCCAGCAGCTTTCGGTACGACTCCAGCGGGGGGGCAAGAGATACGCAGTATTTT.